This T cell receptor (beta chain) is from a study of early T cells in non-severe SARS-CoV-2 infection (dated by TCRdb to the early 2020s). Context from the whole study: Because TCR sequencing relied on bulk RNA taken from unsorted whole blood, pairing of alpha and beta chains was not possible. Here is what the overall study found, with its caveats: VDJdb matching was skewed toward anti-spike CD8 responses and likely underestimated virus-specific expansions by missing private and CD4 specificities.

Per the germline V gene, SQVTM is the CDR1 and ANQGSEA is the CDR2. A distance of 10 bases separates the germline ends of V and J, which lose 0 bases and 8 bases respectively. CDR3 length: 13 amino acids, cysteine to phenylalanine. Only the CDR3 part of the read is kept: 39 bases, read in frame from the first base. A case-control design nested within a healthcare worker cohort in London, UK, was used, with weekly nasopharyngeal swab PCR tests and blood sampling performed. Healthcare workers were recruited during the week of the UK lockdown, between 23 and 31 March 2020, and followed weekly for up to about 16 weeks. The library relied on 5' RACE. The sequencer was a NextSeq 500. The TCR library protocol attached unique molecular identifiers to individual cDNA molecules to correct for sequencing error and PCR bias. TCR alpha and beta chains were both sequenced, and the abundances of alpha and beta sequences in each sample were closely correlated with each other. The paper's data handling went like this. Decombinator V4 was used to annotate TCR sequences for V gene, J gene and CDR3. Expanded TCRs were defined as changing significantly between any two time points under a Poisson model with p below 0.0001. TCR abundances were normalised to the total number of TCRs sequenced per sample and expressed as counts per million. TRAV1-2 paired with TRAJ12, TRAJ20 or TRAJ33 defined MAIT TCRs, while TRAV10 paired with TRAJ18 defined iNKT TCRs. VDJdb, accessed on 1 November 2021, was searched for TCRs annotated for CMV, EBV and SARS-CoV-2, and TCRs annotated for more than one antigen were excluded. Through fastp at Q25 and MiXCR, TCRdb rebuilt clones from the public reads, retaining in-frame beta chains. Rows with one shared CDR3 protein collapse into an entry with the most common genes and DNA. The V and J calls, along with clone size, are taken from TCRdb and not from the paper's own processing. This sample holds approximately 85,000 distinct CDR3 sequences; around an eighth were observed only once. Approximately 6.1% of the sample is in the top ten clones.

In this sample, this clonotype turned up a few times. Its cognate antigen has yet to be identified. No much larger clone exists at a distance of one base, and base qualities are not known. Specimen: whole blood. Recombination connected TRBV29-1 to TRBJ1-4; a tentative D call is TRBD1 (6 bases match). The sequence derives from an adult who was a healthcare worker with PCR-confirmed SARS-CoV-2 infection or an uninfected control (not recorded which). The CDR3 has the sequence CSVEDRGREKLFF. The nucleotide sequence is TGCAGCGTTGAAGACAGGGGTCGGGAAAAACTGTTTTTT.